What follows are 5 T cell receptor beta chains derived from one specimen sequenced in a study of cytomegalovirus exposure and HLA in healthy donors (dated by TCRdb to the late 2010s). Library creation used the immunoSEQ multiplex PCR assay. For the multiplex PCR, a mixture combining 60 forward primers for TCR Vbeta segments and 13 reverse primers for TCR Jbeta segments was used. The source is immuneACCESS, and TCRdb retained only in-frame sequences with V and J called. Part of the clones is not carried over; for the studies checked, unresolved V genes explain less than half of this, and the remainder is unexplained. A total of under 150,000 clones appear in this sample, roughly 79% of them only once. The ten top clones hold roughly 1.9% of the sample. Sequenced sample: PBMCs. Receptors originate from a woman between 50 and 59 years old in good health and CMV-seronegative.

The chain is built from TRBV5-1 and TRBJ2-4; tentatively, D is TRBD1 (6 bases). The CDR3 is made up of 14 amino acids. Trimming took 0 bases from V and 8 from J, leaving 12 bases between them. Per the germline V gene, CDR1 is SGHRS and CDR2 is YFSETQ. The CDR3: CASSLAGALDIQYF. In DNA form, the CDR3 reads TGCGCCAGCAGCTTGGCAGGGGCGTTGGACATTCAGTACTTC.

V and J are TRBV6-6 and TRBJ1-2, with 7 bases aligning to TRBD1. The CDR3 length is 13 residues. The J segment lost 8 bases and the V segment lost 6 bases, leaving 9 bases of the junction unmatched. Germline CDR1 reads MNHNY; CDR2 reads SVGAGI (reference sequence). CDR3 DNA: TGTGCCAGCAGCCTCGGACAGGAACGGGGCTACACCTTC. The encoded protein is CASSLGQERGYTF.

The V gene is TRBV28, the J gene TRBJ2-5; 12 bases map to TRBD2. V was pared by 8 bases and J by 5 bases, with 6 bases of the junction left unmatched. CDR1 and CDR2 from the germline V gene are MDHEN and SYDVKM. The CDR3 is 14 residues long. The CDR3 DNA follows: TGTGCCAGCCTTCTAGCGGGAGGGGGGGAGACCCAGTACTTC. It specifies CASLLAGGGETQYF.

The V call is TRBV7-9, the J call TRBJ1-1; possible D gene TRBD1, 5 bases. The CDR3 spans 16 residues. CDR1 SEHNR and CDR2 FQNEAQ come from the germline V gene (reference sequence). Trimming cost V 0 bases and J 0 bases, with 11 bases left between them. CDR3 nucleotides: TGTGCCAGCAGCTTAGCGGCGGGGACGGTGAACACTGAAGCTTTCTTT. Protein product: CASSLAAGTVNTEAFF. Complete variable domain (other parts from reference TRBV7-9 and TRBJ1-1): DTGVSQNPRHKITKRGQNVTFRCDPISEHNRLYWYRQTLGQGPEFLTYFQNEAQLEKSRLLSDRFSAERPKGSFSTLEIQRTEQGDSAMYLCASSLAAGTVNTEAFFGQGTRLTVV.

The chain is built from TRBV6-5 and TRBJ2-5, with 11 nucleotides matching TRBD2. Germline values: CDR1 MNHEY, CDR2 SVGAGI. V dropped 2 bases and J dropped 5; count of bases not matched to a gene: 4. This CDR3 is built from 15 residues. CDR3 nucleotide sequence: TGTGCCAGCAGTTACAGTCCTAGCGGGGGGGAGACCCAGTACTTC. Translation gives CASSYSPSGGETQYF.